These 22 T cell receptor beta chains were sequenced from one sample in a study of blood T cell repertoires in COVID-19. Only in-frame clones appear in the TCRdb table, and some are missing; sequencing was by immunoSEQ multiplex PCR. In the table there are about 150,000 clones, about 79% of which are singletons. Material: peripheral blood. These receptors originate from a woman aged 55-69 years with acute or convalescent COVID-19.

Only one count was recorded for this clone. V and J are TRBV30 and TRBJ2-1; TRBD2 aligns across 10 bases. From germline, CDR1 is GTSNPN and CDR2 SVGIG (reference sequence). J lost 1 base, V lost 5 bases, and 14 bases had no gene match. This CDR3 has 18 residues. DNA for the CDR3: TGTGCCTGGGCGGTAGCGGGGGGTCCCGGGTGGTCCTACAATGAGCAGTTCTTC. Protein: CAWAVAGGPGWSYNEQFF.

About this clone: Within the sample, other DNA sequences also encode this same CDR3. The chain has TRBV7-3 and TRBJ2-3, with D possibly TRBD2 on 6 matching bases. The CDR3 runs to 14 residues. Germline assignment: CDR1 SGHTA and CDR2 FQGTGA. V was pared by 5 bases and J by 2 bases, with 11 bases between. CDR3 DNA sequence: TGTGCCAGCAGCCCGGGACTTTCCACAGATACGCAGTATTTT. Amino acids: CASSPGLSTDTQYF. Variable domain in full (rest from reference TRBV7-3 and TRBJ2-3): GAGVSQTPSNKVTEKGKYVELRCDPISGHTALYWYRQSLGQGPEFLIYFQGTGAADDSGLPNDRFFAVRPEGSVSTLKIQRTERGDSAVYLCASSPGLSTDTQYFGPGTRLTVL.

In its sample, this clone was seen once. The chain recombines TRBV5-4 with TRBJ1-5; 7 bases are shared with TRBD1. The CDR3 totals 14 residues. Germline loops: CDR1 SGHNT, CDR2 YYREEE (reference sequence). V was pared by 2 bases and J by 6 bases, with 5 bases of the junction left unmatched. CDR3 DNA: TGTGCCAGCAGCTTTGGAGGGGGCCGTCAGCCCCAGCATTTT. Translation: CASSFGGGRQPQHF.

Here the CDR3 DNA reads TGTGCCAGCAGCCAAGTGGGCAGGGGAACTGAAGCTTTCTTT. Residues: CASSQVGRGTEAFF. V gene TRBV3-1 (or the pseudogene TRBV3-2) combines with J gene TRBJ1-1; possibly TRBD1 for D (6 bases). Germline values: CDR1 LGHDT, CDR2 YNNKEL (reference sequence). CDR3 length: 14 amino acids. Trimming cost V 1 base and J 5 bases, with 11 bases left between them.

The DNA for the CDR3 is TGTGCCAGCAGCGTCGACGGGGGCTATAATTCACCCCTCCACTTT. It translates to CASSVDGGYNSPLHF. The chain uses TRBV5-4 and TRBJ1-6; tentative D call: TRBD1 (5 bases). Germline loops: CDR1 SGHNT, CDR2 YYREEE (reference sequence). The CDR3 totals 15 residues. V lost 4 bases and J lost 3, with 11 bases in between.

The chain employs TRBV6-6 and TRBJ1-2; 8 nucleotides agree with TRBD1. Germline V gene sequence: CDR1 MNHNY, CDR2 SVGAGI (reference sequence). V was clipped by 7 bases and J by 2 bases; unmatched bases: 6. This CDR3 region has 14 residues. For the CDR3, the DNA is TGTGCCAGCATTAAACGGACAGGGAACTATGGCTACACCTTC. Translating it yields CASIKRTGNYGYTF.

The chain couples TRBV11-2 to TRBJ2-3; D is possibly TRBD1 (6 bases). The CDR3 extends over 15 amino acids. Germline CDR1 reads SGHAT; CDR2 reads FQNNGV. V gave up 5 bases and J gave up 0 bases, with 12 bases separating them. CDR3 protein: CASSIGQPSTDTQYF. DNA for the CDR3: TGTGCCAGCAGCATAGGACAGCCAAGCACAGATACGCAGTATTTT.

As concerns this clone: Other DNA sequences in this sample translate to the same CDR3. V is TRBV2 and J is TRBJ1-2, with 7 positions matching TRBD1. Per the germline V gene, CDR1 is SNHLY and CDR2 is FYNNEI. The CDR3 loop spans 14 amino acids. Trimming removed 4 bases from V and 3 bases from J; junction bases left unmatched: 5. This CDR3 is CASSGQGSDYGYTF. In DNA form, the CDR3 reads TGTGCCAGCAGTGGACAGGGTTCCGACTATGGCTACACCTTC.

This clone was counted a single time. The chain recombines TRBV18 with TRBJ2-1; possibly TRBD2 for D (5 bases). V lost 3 bases, J lost 4 bases, and 19 bases lay in between. Germline CDR1 is KGHSH and CDR2 is LQKENI. The CDR3 loop spans 17 amino acids. The CDR3 reads CASSPYLATDRYNEQFF. CDR3 nucleotides: TGTGCCAGCTCACCCTATCTAGCCACTGACCGATACAATGAGCAGTTCTTC.

V gene TRBV19 combines with J gene TRBJ1-1; D is possibly TRBD1 (5 bases). Deletions cut 5 bases from V and 4 bases from J, with 11 bases between. The CDR3 spans 13 residues. The V gene's germline CDR1 is LNHDA and CDR2 SQIVND (reference sequence). CDR3 nucleotides: TGTGCCAGTAGTCGGGGGTCGGGCACTGAAGCTTTCTTT. It yields the protein CASSRGSGTEAFF.

CDR3 loop: CASSHAGLAADTQYF. CDR3 coding DNA: TGTGCCAGCAGTCACGCGGGACTAGCGGCAGATACGCAGTATTTT. The J gene is TRBJ2-3, the V gene TRBV6-4, with 11 positions matching TRBD2. Germline CDR1 MRHNA, CDR2 SNTAGT. This CDR3 has 15 residues. Trimming took 5 bases from V and 4 from J; bases not matched to a gene: 5.

Only one count was recorded for this clone. The chain joins TRBV24-1 to TRBJ2-3, with 8 nucleotides matching TRBD2. Germline loops: CDR1 KGHDR, CDR2 SFDVKD. The CDR3 runs to 17 residues. J lost 3 bases, V lost 2 bases, and 9 bases had no gene match. CDR3 in amino acids: CATSDSPSGGQTDTQYF. The CDR3 DNA follows: TGTGCCACCAGTGATTCCCCCAGCGGGGGTCAGACAGATACGCAGTATTTT.

J is TRBJ2-7 and V is TRBV14; TRBD1 agrees at 10 bases. The CDR3 covers 14 residues. V lost 6 bases to trimming and J lost 4 bases; unmatched junction nucleotides: 6. In germline, CDR1 is SGHDN, CDR2 FVKESK. CDR3 DNA sequence: TGTGCCAGCAGTCGCAGGGACAGGGGATACGAGCAGTACTTC. It translates to CASSRRDRGYEQYF. Supplemented by reference TRBV14 and TRBJ2-7, the full variable domain reads EAGVTQFPSHSVIEKGQTVTLRCDPISGHDNLYWYRRVMGKEIKFLLHFVKESKQDESGMPNNRFLAERTGGTYSTLKVQPAELEDSGVYFCASSRRDRGYEQYFGPGTRLTVT.

The chain has TRBV19 and TRBJ1-2; 9 bases align to TRBD1. CDR1 is LNHDA, CDR2 SQIVND, per germline (reference sequence). With 6 bases clipped from V and 5 bases from J, the junction kept 7 bases outside the gene matches. The CDR3 runs 14 residues. Here the CDR3 reads CASSRDREGYGYTF. CDR3 DNA: TGTGCCAGTAGCCGGGACAGGGAAGGTTATGGCTACACCTTC.

The V call is TRBV6-5, the J call TRBJ2-6, with TRBD1 identical over 8 bases. J was trimmed by 2 bases and V by 2 bases; bases with no gene match: 2. Germline V gene lookup returns CDR1 MNHEY and CDR2 SVGAGI. The CDR3 is 16 amino acids. The CDR3 loop reads CASSYAGGAGANVLTF. The CDR3 DNA reads as TGTGCCAGCAGTTACGCAGGGGGCGCTGGGGCCAACGTCCTGACTTTC.

This chain links TRBV3-1 (or the pseudogene TRBV3-2) with TRBJ2-1; TRBD1 agrees at 8 bases. V dropped 1 base and J dropped 8; count of bases not matched to a gene: 4. Germline V gene sequence: CDR1 LGHDT, CDR2 YNNKEL (reference sequence). This CDR3 has 14 residues. CDR3 sequence: CASSQGQGWDEQFF. The CDR3 region has the DNA TGTGCCAGCAGCCAAGGACAGGGGTGGGATGAGCAGTTCTTC.

The V gene is TRBV5-3, the J gene TRBJ2-1, with 12 nucleotides matching TRBD2. TRBV5-3 is classed as an ORF, of uncertain function. CDR3 length equals 16 residues. Losses at the gene ends were 4 bases for V and 7 bases for J; bases not matched to a gene: 9. Here the CDR3 DNA reads TGTGCCAGAAGCGTGACCCTAGCGGGGGGGCAAAATGAGCAGTTCTTC. Its protein product is CARSVTLAGGQNEQFF.

This clone was recorded once. Other nucleotide sequences from this sample produce the same CDR3. The CDR3 region has the DNA TGTGCCAGCAGCTTACGACAGGGGGCGCGGGAGACCCAGTACTTC. This codes for CASSLRQGARETQYF. J is TRBJ2-5 and V is TRBV7-9; 10 bases line up with TRBD1. CDR1 and CDR2 (germline): SEHNR, FQNEAQ (reference sequence). V trimming: 2 bases; J trimming: 5 bases; junction bases outside the gene matches: 5. CDR3 size: 15 residues. Supplemented by reference TRBV7-9 and TRBJ2-5, the full variable domain reads DTGVSQNPRHKITKRGQNVTFRCDPISEHNRLYWYRQTLGQGPEFLTYFQNEAQLEKSRLLSDRFSAERPKGSFSTLEIQRTEQGDSAMYLCASSLRQGARETQYFGPGTRLLVL.

This sequence joins TRBV18 and TRBJ1-2; D is possibly TRBD1 (5 bases). This CDR3 region has 12 residues. Germline CDR1 KGHSH, CDR2 LQKENI. Trimming pared 8 bases from V and 2 bases from J, leaving 9 bases between. CDR3 sequence: CASPTENYGYTF. Written as DNA, the CDR3 is TGTGCCAGCCCGACAGAAAACTATGGCTACACCTTC.

J is TRBJ1-6 and V is TRBV3-1 (or the pseudogene TRBV3-2), with TRBD1 matching 11 bases. V shed 4 bases and J 12 bases; nucleotides not matched to a gene: 8. The germline CDR1 and CDR2 sequences are LGHDT and YNNKEL (reference sequence). This CDR3 is 15 amino acids long. The CDR3 bases are TGTGCCAGCAGCCTCCGGACAGGGGGCATCCTACCCCTCCACTTT. Protein sequence: CASSLRTGGILPLHF.

The chain carries TRBV11-2 and TRBJ1-1; maybe TRBD1 (6 bases). CDR3 length: 15 amino acids. Germline values: CDR1 SGHAT, CDR2 FQNNGV. V lost 5 bases and J lost 7, with 20 bases in between. The CDR3 loop is CASSRNRAEHSEAFF. The CDR3 DNA follows: TGTGCCAGCAGCCGGAACAGGGCTGAACATAGTGAAGCTTTCTTT.

The gene calls are TRBV5-8 and TRBJ2-7, with 8 bases that match TRBD1. Germline trimming cut 4 bases from V and 1 base from J; bases unmatched to any gene: 7. The germline gives CDR1 SGHTS, CDR2 YDEGEE. The CDR3 is made up of 15 amino acids. CDR3 coding DNA: TGTGCCAGCAGCAAGACCGGGACAGGATCCTACGAGCAGTACTTC. It codes for CASSKTGTGSYEQYF. Looking up the rest from reference TRBV5-8 and TRBJ2-7 gives the full variable domain: EAGVTQSPTHLIKTRGQQATLRCSPISGHTSVYWYQQALGLGLQFLLWYDEGEERNRGNFPPRFSGRQFPNYSSELNVNALELEDSALYLCASSKTGTGSYEQYFGPGTRLTVT.